One T cell receptor (beta chain) is described in this entry. The data were obtained in a study of cytomegalovirus exposure and HLA in healthy donors. Study background: Among the 300 to 500 genotyped donors, approximately 82% were placed in the Caucasian-associated ancestry cluster.

The PCR contained 60 Vbeta and 13 Jbeta primers. Clones were read by immunoSEQ multiplex PCR, and TCRdb kept only the in-frame ones, dropping some. The sample includes 200,000 to 300,000 clones, approximately 84% seen only once; the top ten take 1.5% to 2.5%. Germline-derived CDR1 and CDR2 are LGHNT and FRNRAP. The CDR3 is 12 residues long. After removal of 6 bases from V and 7 bases from J, the junction contained 5 bases not matched to a gene. This TCR was recovered from a woman aged 40 to 49 in good health and CMV-seropositive. This chain links TRBV12-5 with TRBJ1-1; 7 nucleotides match TRBD1. Sequencing input: PBMCs. CDR3 residues: CASGGTAGEAFF. For the CDR3, the DNA is TGTGCTAGTGGGGGGACAGCTGGTGAAGCTTTCTTT.